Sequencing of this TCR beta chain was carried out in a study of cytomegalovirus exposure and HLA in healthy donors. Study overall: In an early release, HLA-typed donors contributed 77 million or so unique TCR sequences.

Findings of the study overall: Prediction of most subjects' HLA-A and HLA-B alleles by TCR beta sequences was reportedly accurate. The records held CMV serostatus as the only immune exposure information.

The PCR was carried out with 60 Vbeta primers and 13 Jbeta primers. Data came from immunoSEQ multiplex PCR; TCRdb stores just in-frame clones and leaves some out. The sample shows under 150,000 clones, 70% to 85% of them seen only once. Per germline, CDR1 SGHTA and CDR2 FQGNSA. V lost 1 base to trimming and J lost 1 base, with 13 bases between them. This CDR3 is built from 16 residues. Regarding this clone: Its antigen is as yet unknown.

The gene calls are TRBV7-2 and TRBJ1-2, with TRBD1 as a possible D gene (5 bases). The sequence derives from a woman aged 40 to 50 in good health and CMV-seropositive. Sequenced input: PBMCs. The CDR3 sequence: CASSLGPGGRNYGYTF. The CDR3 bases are TGTGCCAGCAGCTTAGGTCCCGGGGGACGTAACTATGGCTACACCTTC.